What follows is one T cell receptor (beta chain) and its context. Antigen: not known. A read error may produce the germline difference seen at one junction end. The data are from a study of tumor-infiltrating lymphocytes in primary liver carcinoma. Using a constant-region primer together with ProtoScript II reverse transcriptase, TCR beta cDNA was made from around 0.55 ug of total RNA. Three nested multiplex PCR rounds of slightly modified ARM-PCR generated TCR beta libraries. Investigators reported that the first two PCR rounds, at 10 cycles each, used TRBV1-TRBV30 forward primers with a C-beta reverse primer. Each CDR3 protein is one row after TCRdb ran MiXCR on the multiplex PCR reads. The sample consists of under 110,000 distinct CDR3 sequences, about 62% of them appearing once. Germline assignment: CDR1 MGHRA and CDR2 YSYEKL. This CDR3 has 13 residues. Co-extraction of RNA and DNA was performed on about 18-33 mg of unsorted bulk tissue.

Findings of the study overall: Tumor-adjacent and tumor-blood pairs displayed less overlap than did pairs of tumor regions. The difference in top-250-clone fraction between tumors and blood was significant, favoring tumors (p = 0.039).

What was sequenced was liver tumor tissue from sampling region 2. The subset is: tumor region T2, inferior pole. The sequence was collected from a woman aged 55-69 years with primary liver carcinoma and hepatitis B virus infection. The chain carries TRBV4-1 and TRBJ1-1; D perhaps matches TRBD1 (5 bases). For the CDR3, the DNA is TGCGCCAGCGATGGGGGTCTGAACACTGAAGCTCTCTTT. Protein: CASDGGLNTEALF.